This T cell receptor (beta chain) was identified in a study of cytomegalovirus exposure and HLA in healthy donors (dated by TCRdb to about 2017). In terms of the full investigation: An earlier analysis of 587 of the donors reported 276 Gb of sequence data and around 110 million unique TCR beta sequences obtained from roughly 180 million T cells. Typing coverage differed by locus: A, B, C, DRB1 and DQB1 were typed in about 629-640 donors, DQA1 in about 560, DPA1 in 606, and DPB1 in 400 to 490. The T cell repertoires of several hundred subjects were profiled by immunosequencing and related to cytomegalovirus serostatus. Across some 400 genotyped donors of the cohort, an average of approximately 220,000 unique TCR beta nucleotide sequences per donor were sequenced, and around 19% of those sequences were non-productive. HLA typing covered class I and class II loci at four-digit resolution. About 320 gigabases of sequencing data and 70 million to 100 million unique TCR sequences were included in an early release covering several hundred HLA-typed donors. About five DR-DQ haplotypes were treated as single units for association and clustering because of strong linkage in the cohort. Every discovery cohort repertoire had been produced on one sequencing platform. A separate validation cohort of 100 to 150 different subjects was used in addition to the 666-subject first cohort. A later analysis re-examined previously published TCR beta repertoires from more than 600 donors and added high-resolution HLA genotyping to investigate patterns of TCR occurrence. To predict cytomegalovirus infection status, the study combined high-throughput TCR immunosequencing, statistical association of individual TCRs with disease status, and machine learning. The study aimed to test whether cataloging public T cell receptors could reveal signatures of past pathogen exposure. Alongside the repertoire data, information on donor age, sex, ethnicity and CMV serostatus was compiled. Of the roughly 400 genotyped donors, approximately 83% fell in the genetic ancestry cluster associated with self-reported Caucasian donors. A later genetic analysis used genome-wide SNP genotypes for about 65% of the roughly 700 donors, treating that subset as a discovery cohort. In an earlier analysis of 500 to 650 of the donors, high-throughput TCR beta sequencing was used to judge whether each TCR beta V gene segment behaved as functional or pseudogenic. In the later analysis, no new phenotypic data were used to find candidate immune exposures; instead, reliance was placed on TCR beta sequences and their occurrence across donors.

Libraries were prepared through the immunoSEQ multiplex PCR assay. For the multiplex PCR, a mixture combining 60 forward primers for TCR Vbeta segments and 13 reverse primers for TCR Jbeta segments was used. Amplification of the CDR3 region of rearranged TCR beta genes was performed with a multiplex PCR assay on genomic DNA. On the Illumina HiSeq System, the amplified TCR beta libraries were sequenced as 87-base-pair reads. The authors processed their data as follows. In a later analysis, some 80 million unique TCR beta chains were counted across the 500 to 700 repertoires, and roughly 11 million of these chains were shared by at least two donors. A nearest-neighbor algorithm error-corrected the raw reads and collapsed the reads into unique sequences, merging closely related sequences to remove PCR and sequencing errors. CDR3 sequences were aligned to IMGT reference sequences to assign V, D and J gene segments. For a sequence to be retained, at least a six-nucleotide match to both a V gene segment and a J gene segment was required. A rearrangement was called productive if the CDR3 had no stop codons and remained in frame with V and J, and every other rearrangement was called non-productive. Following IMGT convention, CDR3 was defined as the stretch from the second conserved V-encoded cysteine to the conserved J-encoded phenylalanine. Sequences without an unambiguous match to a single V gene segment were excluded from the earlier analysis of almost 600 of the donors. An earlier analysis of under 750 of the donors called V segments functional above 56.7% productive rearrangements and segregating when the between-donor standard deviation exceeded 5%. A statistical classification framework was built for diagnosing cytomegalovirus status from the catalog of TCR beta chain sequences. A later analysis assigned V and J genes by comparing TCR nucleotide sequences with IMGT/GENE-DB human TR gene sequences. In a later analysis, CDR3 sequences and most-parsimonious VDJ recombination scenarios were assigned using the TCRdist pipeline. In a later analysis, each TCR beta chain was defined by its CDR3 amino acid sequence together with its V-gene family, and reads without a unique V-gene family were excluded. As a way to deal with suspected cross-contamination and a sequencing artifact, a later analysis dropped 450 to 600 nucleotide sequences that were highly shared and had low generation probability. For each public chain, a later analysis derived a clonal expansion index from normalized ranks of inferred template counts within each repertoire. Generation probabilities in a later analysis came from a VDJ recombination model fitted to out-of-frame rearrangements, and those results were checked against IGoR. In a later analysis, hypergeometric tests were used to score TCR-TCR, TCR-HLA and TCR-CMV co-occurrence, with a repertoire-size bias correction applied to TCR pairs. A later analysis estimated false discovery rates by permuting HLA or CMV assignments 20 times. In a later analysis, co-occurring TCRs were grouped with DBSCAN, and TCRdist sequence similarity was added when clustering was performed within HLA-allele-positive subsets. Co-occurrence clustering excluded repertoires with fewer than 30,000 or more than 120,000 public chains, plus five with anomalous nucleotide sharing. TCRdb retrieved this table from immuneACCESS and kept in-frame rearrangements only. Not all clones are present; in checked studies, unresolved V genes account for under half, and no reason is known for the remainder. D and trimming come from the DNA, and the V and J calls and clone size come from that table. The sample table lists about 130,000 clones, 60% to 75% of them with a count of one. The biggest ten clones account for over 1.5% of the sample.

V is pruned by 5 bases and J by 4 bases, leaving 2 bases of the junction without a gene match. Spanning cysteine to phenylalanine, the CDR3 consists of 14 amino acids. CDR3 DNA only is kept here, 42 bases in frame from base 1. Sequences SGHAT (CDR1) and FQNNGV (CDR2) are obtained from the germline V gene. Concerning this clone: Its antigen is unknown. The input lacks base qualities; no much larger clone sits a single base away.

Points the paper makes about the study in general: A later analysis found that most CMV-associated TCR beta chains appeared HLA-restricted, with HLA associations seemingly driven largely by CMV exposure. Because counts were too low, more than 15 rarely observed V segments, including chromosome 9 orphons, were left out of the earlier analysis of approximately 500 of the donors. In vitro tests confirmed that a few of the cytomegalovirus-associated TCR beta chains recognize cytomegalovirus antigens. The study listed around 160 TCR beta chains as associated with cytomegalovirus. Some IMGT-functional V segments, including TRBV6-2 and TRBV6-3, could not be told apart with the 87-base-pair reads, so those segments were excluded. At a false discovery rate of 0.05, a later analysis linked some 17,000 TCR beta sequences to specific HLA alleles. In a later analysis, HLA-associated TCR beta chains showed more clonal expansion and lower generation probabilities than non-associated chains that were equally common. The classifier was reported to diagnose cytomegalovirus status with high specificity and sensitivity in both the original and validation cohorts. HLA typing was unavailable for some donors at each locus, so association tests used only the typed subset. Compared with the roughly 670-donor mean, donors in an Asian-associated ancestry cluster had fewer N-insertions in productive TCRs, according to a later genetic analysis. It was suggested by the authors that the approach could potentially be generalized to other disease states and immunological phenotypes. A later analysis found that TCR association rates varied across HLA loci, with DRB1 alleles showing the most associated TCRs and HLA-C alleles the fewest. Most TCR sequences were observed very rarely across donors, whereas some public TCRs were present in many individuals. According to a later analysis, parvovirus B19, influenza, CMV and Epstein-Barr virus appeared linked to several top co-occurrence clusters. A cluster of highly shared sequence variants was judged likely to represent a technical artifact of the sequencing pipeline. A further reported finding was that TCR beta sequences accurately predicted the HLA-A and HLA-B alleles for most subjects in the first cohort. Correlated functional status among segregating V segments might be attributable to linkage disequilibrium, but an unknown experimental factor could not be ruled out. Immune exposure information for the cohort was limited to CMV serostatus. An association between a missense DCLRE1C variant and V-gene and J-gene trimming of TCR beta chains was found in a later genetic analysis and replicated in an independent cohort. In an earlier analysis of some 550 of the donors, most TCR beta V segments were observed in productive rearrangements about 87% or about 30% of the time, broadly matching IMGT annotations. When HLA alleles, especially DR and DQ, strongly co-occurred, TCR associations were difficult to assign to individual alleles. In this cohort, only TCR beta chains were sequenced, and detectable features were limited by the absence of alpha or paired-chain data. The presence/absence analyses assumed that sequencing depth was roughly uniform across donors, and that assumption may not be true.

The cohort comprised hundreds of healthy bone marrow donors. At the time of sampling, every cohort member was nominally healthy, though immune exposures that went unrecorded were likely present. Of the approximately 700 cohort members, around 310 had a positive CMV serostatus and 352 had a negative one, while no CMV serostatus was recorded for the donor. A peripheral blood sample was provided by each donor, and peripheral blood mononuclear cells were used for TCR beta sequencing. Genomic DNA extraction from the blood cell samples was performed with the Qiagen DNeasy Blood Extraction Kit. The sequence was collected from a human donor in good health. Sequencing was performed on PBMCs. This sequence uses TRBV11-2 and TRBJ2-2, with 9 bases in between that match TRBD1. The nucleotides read TGTGCCAGCAGCCCGACAGGGGGCACCGGGGAGCTGTTTTTT. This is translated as CASSPTGGTGELFF. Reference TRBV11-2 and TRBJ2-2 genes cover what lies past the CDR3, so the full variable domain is EAGVAQSPRYKIIEKRQSVAFWCNPISGHATLYWYQQILGQGPKLLIQFQNNGVVDDSQLPKDRFSAERLKGVDSTLKIQPAKLEDSAVYLCASSPTGGTGELFFGEGSRLTVL.